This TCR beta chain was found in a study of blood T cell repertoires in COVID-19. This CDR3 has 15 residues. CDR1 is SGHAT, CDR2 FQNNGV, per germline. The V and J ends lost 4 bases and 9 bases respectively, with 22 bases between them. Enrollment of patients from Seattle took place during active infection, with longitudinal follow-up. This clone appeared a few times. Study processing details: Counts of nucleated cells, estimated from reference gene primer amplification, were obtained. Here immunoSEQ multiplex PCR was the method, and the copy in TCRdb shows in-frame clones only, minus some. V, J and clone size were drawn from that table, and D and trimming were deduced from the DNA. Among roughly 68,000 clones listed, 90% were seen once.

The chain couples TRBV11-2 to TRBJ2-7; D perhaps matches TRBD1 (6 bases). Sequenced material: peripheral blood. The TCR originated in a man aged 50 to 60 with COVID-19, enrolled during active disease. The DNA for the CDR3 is TGTGCCAGCAGCTCCGGGCAGGGGAGCCATTGGGGGCAGTACTTC. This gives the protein CASSSGQGSHWGQYF.